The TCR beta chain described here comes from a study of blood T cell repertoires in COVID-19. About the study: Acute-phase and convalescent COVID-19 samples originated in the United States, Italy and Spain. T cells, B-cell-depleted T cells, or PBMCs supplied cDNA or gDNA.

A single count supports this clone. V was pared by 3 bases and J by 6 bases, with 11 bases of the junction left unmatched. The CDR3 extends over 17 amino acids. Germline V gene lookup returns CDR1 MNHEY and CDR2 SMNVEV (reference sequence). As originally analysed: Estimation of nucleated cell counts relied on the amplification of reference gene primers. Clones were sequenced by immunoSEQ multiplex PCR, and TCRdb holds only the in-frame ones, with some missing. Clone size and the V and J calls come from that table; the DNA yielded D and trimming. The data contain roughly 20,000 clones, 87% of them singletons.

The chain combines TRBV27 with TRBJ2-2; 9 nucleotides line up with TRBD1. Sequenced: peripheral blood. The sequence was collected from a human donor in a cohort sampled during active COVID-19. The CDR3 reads CASSFPPGTGSSGELFF. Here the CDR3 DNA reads TGTGCCAGCAGTTTTCCACCGGGGACAGGGTCGTCCGGGGAGCTGTTTTTT.